This T cell receptor (beta chain) appears in the sequencing data of a study of shared clonotypes between healthy human individuals. Clones were sequenced by immunoSEQ multiplex PCR, and TCRdb holds only the in-frame ones, with some missing. This sample has about 490,000 clones, with 81% found just once. Germline CDR1 is SGHNT and CDR2 is YYREEE (reference sequence). This CDR3 is built from 15 residues. V lost 1 base to trimming and J lost 1 base; unmatched junction nucleotides: 5. This TCR was recovered from a woman between 35 and 50 years old in good health. Some clones in this sample may be carry-over from other donors' samples. This chain uses TRBV5-4 with TRBJ2-7, with TRBD1 matching over 7 bases. Sequences were obtained from PBMCs. The chain's CDR3 is CASSLRGTASYEQYF. For the CDR3, the DNA is TGTGCCAGCAGCTTGAGGGGGACAGCTTCCTACGAGCAGTACTTC.